A single sample is the source of the 26 T cell receptor beta chains below, sequenced in a study of T cells after yellow fever vaccination (dated by TCRdb to the late 2010s). The receptor library was made with 5' RACE. TCRdb lists the instrument as Illumina NovaSeq 6000. In TCRdb, the public reads were trimmed at Q25 with fastp and aligned with MiXCR, with productive beta chains retained. Entries are consolidated by CDR3 protein sequence, retaining the most common genes and DNA. For this sample there are a few hundred thousand distinct CDR3 sequences; 7.5% to 9.5% appear just once. The ten largest clones take up 3% to 3.5% of the sample. Per the publication, the treatment or condition label means: live attenuated yellow fever vaccine strain. Sequenced here: CD4+ T cells sorted from PBMCs, sampled 5 days after the yellow fever booster vaccination. The receptors derive from a man aged 18 to 30 who received the YFV17D yellow fever vaccine.

The genes are TRBV11-2 and TRBJ2-7; a weak D match, TRBD2 (6 bases). V was trimmed by 5 bases and J by 1 base, leaving 12 bases between them. In germline, CDR1 is SGHAT, CDR2 FQNNGV. This CDR3 is 14 amino acids long. The CDR3: CASSPAGSSYEQYV. CDR3 DNA: TGTGCCAGCAGCCCTGCGGGGAGTTCCTACGAGCAGTACGTC.

V usage is TRBV6-6 and J usage is TRBJ1-5; possibly TRBD1 for D (5 bases). This CDR3 has 15 residues. Looked up from germline, CDR1 is MNHNY and CDR2 is SVGAGI (reference sequence). Trimming cost V 3 bases and J 0 bases, with 9 bases left between them. The CDR3 bases are TGTGCCAGCAGTTATACAGGCAATAGCAATCAGCCCCAGCATTTT. This gives the protein CASSYTGNSNQPQHF.

The V and J genes are TRBV20-1 and TRBJ2-6; D perhaps matches TRBD1 (6 bases). This CDR3 is 19 amino acids long. Germline V gene lookup returns CDR1 DFQATT and CDR2 SNEGSKA (reference sequence). Trimming cost V 0 bases and J 0 bases, with 18 bases left between them. The DNA for the CDR3 is TGCAGTGCTAGAGATCTCGCCACAGGGAAAAGCTCTGGGGCCAACGTCCTGACTTTC. Protein: CSARDLATGKSSGANVLTF.

On this clonotype: The junction and the germline gene differ at one end; a read error may be behind it. V gene TRBV6-4 combines with J gene TRBJ2-3; perhaps D is TRBD1 or TRBD2 (5 bases each). CDR3 size: 14 residues. In germline, CDR1 is MRHNA, CDR2 SNTAGT. The CDR3 nucleotides read TGTGCCAGCAGTGACGTTGGGGGTTCAGAAACGCAGTATTTT. Translation gives CASSDVGGSETQYF.

This clonotype has only a few counts. The J gene is TRBJ1-2, the V gene TRBV7-9, with D tentatively TRBD1 (5 bases). CDR3 length equals 12 residues. Per the germline V gene, CDR1 is SEHNR and CDR2 is FQNEAQ (reference sequence). The V and J ends lost 5 bases and 9 bases respectively, with 13 bases between them. The DNA for the CDR3 is TGTGCCAGCAGCCTCCGGGGCCGGCGCTACACCTTC. Residues: CASSLRGRRYTF. Full variable domain (rest looked up from reference TRBV7-9 and TRBJ1-2): DTGVSQNPRHKITKRGQNVTFRCDPISEHNRLYWYRQTLGQGPEFLTYFQNEAQLEKSRLLSDRFSAERPKGSFSTLEIQRTEQGDSAMYLCASSLRGRRYTFGSGTRLTVV.

A few counts support this clonotype. CDR3 residues: CASSQSAPGNTEAFF. As DNA, the CDR3 is TGTGCCAGTAGCCAGTCGGCCCCGGGGAACACTGAAGCTTTCTTT. The V call is TRBV19, the J call TRBJ1-1; D ambiguous. Germline assignment: CDR1 LNHDA and CDR2 SQIVND (reference sequence). This CDR3 has 15 residues. V was trimmed by 6 bases and J by 1 base, leaving 15 bases between them.

The rearrangement links TRBV7-9 to TRBJ1-4, with unresolved D. Trimming shortened V by 5 bases and J by 7 bases, and 17 bases separated the two germline ends. CDR1 is SEHNR and CDR2 is FQNEAQ in the germline V gene (reference sequence). The CDR3 is made up of 15 amino acids. The CDR3 DNA is TGTGCCAGCAGCGCCCTGGTTCATAGGAGTGAAAAACTGTTTTTT. Its protein product is CASSALVHRSEKLFF.

This clonotype showed up just a few times. One junction end disagrees with the germline gene, perhaps due to a read error. The rearrangement joins TRBV28 to TRBJ2-2, with D unclear. This CDR3 has 16 amino acids. From germline, CDR1 is MDHEN and CDR2 SYDVKM. CDR3 loop: CASSPPPHWNPGELFF. The DNA of the CDR3 is TGTGCCAGCAGTCCACCCCCACACTGGAACCCCGGGGAGCTGTTTTTT.

V usage is TRBV10-3 and J usage is TRBJ2-7, with 11 bases identical to TRBD2. Germline CDR1 and CDR2: ENHRY and SYGVKD. The CDR3 is 13 amino acids. V lost 9 bases, J lost 2 bases, and 3 bases stayed unmatched. CDR3: CAILAGVPYEQYF. CDR3 sequence (DNA): TGTGCCATACTAGCGGGGGTCCCCTACGAGCAGTACTTC.

This clonotype occurred many times. The rearrangement uses TRBV10-3 and TRBJ1-1; tentatively, D is TRBD1 (6 bases). The CDR3 totals 15 residues. Between the trimmed V and J ends, which lost 5 bases and 4 bases, there was a span of 17 bases. Germline CDR1 and CDR2: ENHRY and SYGVKD. In nucleotides, the CDR3 is TGTGCCATCAGTACCAGGGGTTCGCTGGCCACTGAAGCTTTCTTT. It specifies CAISTRGSLATEAFF.

Only a few counts were recorded for this clonotype. The genes are TRBV19 and TRBJ2-1, with D possibly being TRBD2 (6 bases). V shed 3 bases and J shed 3 bases, with 15 bases lying between them. The CDR3 runs 16 residues. The germline CDR1 and CDR2 sequences are LNHDA and SQIVND (reference sequence). The CDR3 loop is CASSIGGIGHYNEQFF. The CDR3 DNA is TGTGCCAGTAGTATTGGGGGGATTGGCCACTACAATGAGCAGTTCTTC. Complete variable domain (other parts from reference TRBV19 and TRBJ2-1): DGGITQSPKYLFRKEGQNVTLSCEQNLNHDAMYWYRQDPGQGLRLIYYSQIVNDFQKGDIAEGYSVSREKKESFPLTVTSAQKNPTAFYLCASSIGGIGHYNEQFFGPGTRLTVL.

The chain links TRBV4-1 to TRBJ2-1; the D gene is possibly TRBD2 (6 bases). Germline CDR1 is MGHRA and CDR2 is YSYEKL. The ends were cut back, 4 bases at V and 6 bases at J, with 22 bases in the middle. The CDR3 loop spans 17 amino acids. Written as DNA, the CDR3 is TGCGCCAGCAGCCCACTCGGACGGGGAAGACTAGGCAATGAGCAGTTCTTC. It encodes CASSPLGRGRLGNEQFF.

This clonotype was found a few times. The chain employs TRBV6-5 and TRBJ1-2; no firm D call. The length of the CDR3 is 14 residues. V gave up 3 bases and J gave up 6 bases, with 14 bases separating them. Germline CDR1 is MNHEY and CDR2 is SVGAGI. The CDR3 bases are TGTGCCAGCAGTTATAATCGCGGGGTGGATGGCTACACCTTC. This encodes CASSYNRGVDGYTF.

This clonotype has a handful of counts. Written as DNA, the CDR3 is TGTGCCAGTACTGTCTCTGGGGCCAACGTCCTGACTTTC. Its translation: CASTVSGANVLTF. This rearrangement joins TRBV19 to TRBJ2-6; D remains ambiguous. CDR1 and CDR2 (germline): LNHDA, SQIVND (reference sequence). The germline V and J ends were trimmed by 7 bases and 0 bases, with 4 bases remaining between them. The CDR3 is made up of 13 amino acids.

This clonotype has only a few counts. The V call is TRBV7-9, the J call TRBJ2-2; D gene uncertain. From germline, CDR1 is SEHNR and CDR2 FQNEAQ (reference sequence). Between the trimmed V and J ends, which lost 7 bases and 0 bases, there was a span of 18 bases. The CDR3 has 17 amino acids. This chain's CDR3 is CASNHLTPSPNTGELFF. The CDR3 DNA is TGTGCCAGCAACCACTTGACCCCCTCTCCGAACACCGGGGAGCTGTTTTTT. The complete variable domain, with remaining parts taken from reference TRBV7-9 and TRBJ2-2, reads DTGVSQNPRHKITKRGQNVTFRCDPISEHNRLYWYRQTLGQGPEFLTYFQNEAQLEKSRLLSDRFSAERPKGSFSTLEIQRTEQGDSAMYLCASNHLTPSPNTGELFFGEGSRLTVL.

In this sample, this clonotype turned up a few times. V is TRBV18 and J is TRBJ1-2; no clear D gene. V was trimmed by 6 bases and J by 1 base, leaving 12 bases between them. CDR3 length: 14 amino acids. Germline V gene data show CDR1 as KGHSH and CDR2 as LQKENI. In DNA form, the CDR3 reads TGTGCCAGCTCTGGCGACACGCTTAACTATGGCTACACCTTC. Translating gives CASSGDTLNYGYTF. Full variable domain (rest looked up from reference TRBV18 and TRBJ1-2): NAGVMQNPRHLVRRRGQEARLRCSPMKGHSHVYWYRQLPEEGLKFMVYLQKENIIDESGMPKERFSAEFPKEGPSILRIQQVVRGDSAAYFCASSGDTLNYGYTFGSGTRLTVV.

The J gene is TRBJ2-7, the V gene TRBV5-6; D is ambiguous. This CDR3 is 15 amino acids long. V lost 5 bases and J lost 4, with 19 bases in between. The germline CDR1 and CDR2 sequences are SGHDT and YYEEEE. CDR3: CASSKKVGYPYEQYV. In DNA form, the CDR3 reads TGTGCCAGCAGTAAAAAGGTGGGCTACCCATACGAGCAGTACGTC.

The table lists this clonotype with a few counts. The chain couples TRBV7-9 to TRBJ2-7; 8 positions agree with TRBD1. The CDR3 has 15 residues. The germline CDR1 and CDR2 sequences are SEHNR and FQNEAQ (reference sequence). V lost 4 bases, J lost 4 bases, and 9 bases stayed unmatched. This chain's CDR3 is CASSSQGAGIYEQYF. The DNA of the CDR3 is TGTGCCAGCAGCTCCCAGGGGGCCGGGATTTACGAGCAGTACTTC.

The chain is built from TRBV20-1 and TRBJ1-2; no reliable D call. The CDR3 consists of 14 residues. V shed 0 bases and J shed 4 bases, with 12 bases lying between them. The germline V gene has CDR1 DFQATT and CDR2 SNEGSKA (reference sequence). CDR3 sequence reads: CSARDPRRGYGYTF. Here the CDR3 DNA reads TGCAGTGCTAGAGATCCCCGACGGGGCTATGGCTACACCTTC.

The genes are TRBV25-1 and TRBJ2-3, with 7 bases aligning to TRBD1. The germline CDR1 and CDR2 sequences are MGHDK and SYGVNS. The CDR3 runs 15 residues. V was pared by 8 bases and J by 1 base, with 9 bases of the junction left unmatched. The CDR3 loop reads CASRERQGGTDTQYF. CDR3 DNA sequence: TGTGCCAGCCGAGAAAGACAGGGAGGCACAGATACGCAGTATTTT.

V and J are TRBV29-1 and TRBJ2-1; D is unresolved. CDR3 length: 13 residues. The V and J ends lost 3 bases and 4 bases respectively, with 10 bases between them. CDR1 is SQVTM and CDR2 is ANQGSEA in the germline V gene. The CDR3 reads CSVDARWYNEQFF. DNA of the CDR3: TGCAGCGTTGACGCGCGCTGGTACAATGAGCAGTTCTTC.

V is TRBV6-5 and J is TRBJ1-6; weak D call: TRBD1 (6 bases). CDR1 is MNHEY and CDR2 is SVGAGI in the germline V gene. V lost 2 bases to trimming and J lost 15 bases, with 23 bases between them. The CDR3 sequence is 16 residues long. The CDR3 loop is CASSYRGGRAGIHLHF. The DNA of the CDR3 is TGTGCCAGCAGTTACCGCGGGGGCCGGGCCGGGATTCACCTCCACTTT.

CDR3 amino acids: CASSSPGLPGSEQYV. CDR3 DNA: TGTGCCAGCAGTTCACCGGGACTCCCGGGGTCCGAGCAGTACGTC. The rearrangement uses TRBV28 and TRBJ2-7; TRBD2 might be the D (6 bases). Germline CDR1 and CDR2: MDHEN and SYDVKM. This CDR3 region has 15 residues. Trimming stripped 4 bases from V and 6 bases from J, with 19 bases between.

This clonotype was seen only a few times. V gene TRBV12-3 or TRBV12-4 combines with J gene TRBJ1-6; D unclear. Trimming cost V 3 bases and J 9 bases, with 15 bases left between them. The CDR3 runs 15 residues. The CDR3, as DNA: TGTGCCAGCAGTTTCGCCGGTCCCGTGACTTCACCCCTCCACTTT. Translation: CASSFAGPVTSPLHF.

This clonotype was found a few times. The V gene is TRBV6-4, the J gene TRBJ1-1; D is unclear. This CDR3 spans 13 amino acids. Germline CDR1 is MRHNA and CDR2 is SNTAGT. The V end lost 4 bases, the J end lost 5 bases, and 11 bases lay between the germline ends. The DNA of the CDR3 is TGTGCCAGCAGTGCCCTCTTTGGGACTGAAGCTTTCTTT. Amino acids: CASSALFGTEAFF.

This clonotype turned up a few times. The chain employs TRBV20-1 and TRBJ2-2; the D is unclear. V was trimmed by 3 bases and J by 7 bases, leaving 9 bases between them. Germline assignment: CDR1 DFQATT and CDR2 SNEGSKA (reference sequence). CDR3 size: 12 residues. The CDR3 loop reads CSARLDFGELFF. The CDR3 bases are TGCAGTGCTAGGTTGGATTTCGGGGAGCTGTTTTTT.